The clone carrying this T cell receptor (beta chain) was seen ten or more times. What it binds is not known. Samples came from axillary lymph nodes draining the breast cancer. The sample belongs to a study of breast tumors, draining lymph nodes, adjacent tissues. The CDR3 consists of 16 residues. Germline V gene data show CDR1 as DFQATT and CDR2 as SNEGSKA (reference sequence). Trimming took 1 base from V and 0 from J, leaving 13 bases between them. MiXCR was run by TCRdb on the multiplex PCR reads, yielding one entry per CDR3 protein. The table records around 130,000 distinct CDR3 sequences, 21% of them present only once. General study findings and limits: Data only fit, rather than demonstrated, lymph node origin of most tumor T cells. Most tumor T cells seemingly derive from lymph node, then expand in tumor. Compared with lymph nodes, tumors were less diverse; compared with nontumor tissue, more. Tumor and nontumor repertoires were significantly more similar in luminal-like than in basal-like breast cancer.

The sample consisted of axillary lymph node tissue. V usage is TRBV20-1 and J usage is TRBJ1-3; unclear D gene. This TCR was sampled from a female donor with breast cancer. Some clones in this sample may be carry-over from other donors' samples. In nucleotides, the CDR3 is TGCAGTGCTAGAGGTATAGCACCCGACTCTGGAAACACCATATATTTT. Its protein is CSARGIAPDSGNTIYF.